This TCR beta chain was captured in a study of control samples from healthy donors and cancer patients. The CDR3 consists of 14 residues. The V gene end was trimmed by 6 bases and the J gene end by 5 bases; junction bases not matched to a gene: 7. Germline CDR1 reads SGHTA; CDR2 reads FQGTGA. Sequencing was performed with immunoSEQ multiplex PCR; in TCRdb, only in-frame clones are kept and a portion is missing. The table has about 120,000 clones, about 88% seen once. This receptor was taken from a woman aged 70 to 79 in good health. Input material: blood. V gene TRBV7-3 combines with J gene TRBJ1-1, with 9 nucleotides matching TRBD1. The CDR3 reads CASSEQGASTEAFF. Written as DNA, the CDR3 is TGTGCCAGCAGTGAACAGGGGGCGAGTACTGAAGCTTTCTTT.